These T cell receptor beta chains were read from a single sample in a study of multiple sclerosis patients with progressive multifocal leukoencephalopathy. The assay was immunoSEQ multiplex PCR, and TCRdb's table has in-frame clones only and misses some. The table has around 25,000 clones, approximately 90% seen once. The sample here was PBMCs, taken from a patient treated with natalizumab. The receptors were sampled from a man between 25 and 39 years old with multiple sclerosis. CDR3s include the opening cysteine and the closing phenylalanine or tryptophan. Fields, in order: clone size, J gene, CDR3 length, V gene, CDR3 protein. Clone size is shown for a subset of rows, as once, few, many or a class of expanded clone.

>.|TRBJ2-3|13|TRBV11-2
CASSPRHTDTQYF
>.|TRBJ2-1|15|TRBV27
CASSFGPGGRDEQFF
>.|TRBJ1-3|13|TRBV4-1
CASRRPLGNTIYF
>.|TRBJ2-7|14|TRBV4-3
CASSQDIGTYEQYF
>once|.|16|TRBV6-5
CASSYSRLAENYEQYF
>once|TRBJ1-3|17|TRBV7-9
CASSLPGDASSGNTIYF
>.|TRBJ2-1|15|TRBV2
CASGRPGGSYNEQFF
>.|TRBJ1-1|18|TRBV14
CASSQWVAGDLGNTEAFF
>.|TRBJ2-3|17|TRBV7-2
CASSPVVTSGWTDTQYF
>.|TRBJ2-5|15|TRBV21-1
CASSSNTNVRETQYF
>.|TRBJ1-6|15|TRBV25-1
CASSNRDRVNSPLHF
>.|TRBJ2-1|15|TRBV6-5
CASNKGGTGDLGQFF
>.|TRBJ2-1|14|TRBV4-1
CASSLREGGDEQFF
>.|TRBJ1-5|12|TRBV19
CASVQGNQPQHF
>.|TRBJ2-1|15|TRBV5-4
CASSLTSGRGNEQFF
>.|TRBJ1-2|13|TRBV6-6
CASSPRGYDGYTF
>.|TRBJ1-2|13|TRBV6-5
CASSLQGNYGYTF
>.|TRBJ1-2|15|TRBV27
CASSLTNRGAYGYTF
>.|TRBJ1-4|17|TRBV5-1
CASSLSSLDRPNEKLFF
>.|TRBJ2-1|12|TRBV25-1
CAISQGWGEQFF
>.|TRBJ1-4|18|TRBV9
CASSATLSPGTGDEKLFF
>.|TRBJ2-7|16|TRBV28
CASSLSGAPDSYEQYF
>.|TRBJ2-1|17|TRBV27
CASSLRRQISSYNEQFF
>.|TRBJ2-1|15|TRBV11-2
CASSLDRGSYNEQFF